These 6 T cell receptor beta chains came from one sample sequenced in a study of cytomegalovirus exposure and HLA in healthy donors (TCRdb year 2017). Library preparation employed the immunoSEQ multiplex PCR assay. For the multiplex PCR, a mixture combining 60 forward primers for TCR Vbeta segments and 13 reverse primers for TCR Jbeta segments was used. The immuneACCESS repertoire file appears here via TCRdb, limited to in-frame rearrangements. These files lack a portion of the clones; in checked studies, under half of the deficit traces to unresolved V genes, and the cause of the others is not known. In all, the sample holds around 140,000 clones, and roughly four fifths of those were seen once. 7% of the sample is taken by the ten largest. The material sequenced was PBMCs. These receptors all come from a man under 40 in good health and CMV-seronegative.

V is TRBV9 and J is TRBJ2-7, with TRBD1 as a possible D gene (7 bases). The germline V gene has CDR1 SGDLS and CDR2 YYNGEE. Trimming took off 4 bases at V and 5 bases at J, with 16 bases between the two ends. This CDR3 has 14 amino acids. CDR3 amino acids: CASSPQGGSDEQYF. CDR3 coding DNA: TGTGCCAGCAGCCCTCAGGGGGGTTCAGACGAGCAGTACTTC.

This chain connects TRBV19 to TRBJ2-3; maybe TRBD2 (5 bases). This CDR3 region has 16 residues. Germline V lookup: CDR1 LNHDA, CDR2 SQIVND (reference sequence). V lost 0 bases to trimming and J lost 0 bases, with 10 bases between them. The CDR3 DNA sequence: TGTGCCAGTAGTATAGAAGGAGGATCTAGCACAGATACGCAGTATTTT. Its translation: CASSIEGGSSTDTQYF.

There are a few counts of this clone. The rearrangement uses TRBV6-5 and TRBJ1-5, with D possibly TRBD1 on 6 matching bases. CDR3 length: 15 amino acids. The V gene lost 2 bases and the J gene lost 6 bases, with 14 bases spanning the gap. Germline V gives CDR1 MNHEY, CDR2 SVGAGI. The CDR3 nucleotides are TGTGCCAGCAGTTACCGGGAGGGAGGGGGTCAGCCCCAGCATTTT. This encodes CASSYREGGGQPQHF.

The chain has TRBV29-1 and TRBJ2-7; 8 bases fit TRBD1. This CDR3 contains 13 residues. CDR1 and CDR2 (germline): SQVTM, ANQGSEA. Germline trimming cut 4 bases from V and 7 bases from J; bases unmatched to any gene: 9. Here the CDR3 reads CSVGIYGQGEQYF. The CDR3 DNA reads TGCAGCGTTGGAATCTACGGACAGGGTGAGCAGTACTTC.

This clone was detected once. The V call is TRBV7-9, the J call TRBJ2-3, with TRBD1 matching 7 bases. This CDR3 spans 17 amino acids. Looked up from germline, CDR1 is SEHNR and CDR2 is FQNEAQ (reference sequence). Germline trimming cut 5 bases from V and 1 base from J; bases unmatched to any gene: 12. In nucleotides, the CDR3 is TGTGCCAGCAGCAGAAGCTCCGGAGGACAGGGCACAGATACGCAGTATTTT. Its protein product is CASSRSSGGQGTDTQYF.

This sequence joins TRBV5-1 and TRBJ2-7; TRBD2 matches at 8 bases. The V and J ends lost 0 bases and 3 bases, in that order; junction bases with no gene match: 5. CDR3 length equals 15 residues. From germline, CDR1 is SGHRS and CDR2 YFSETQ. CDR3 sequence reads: CASSLAAGEIYEQYF. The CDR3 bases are TGCGCCAGCAGCTTGGCAGCGGGAGAGATCTACGAGCAGTACTTC.